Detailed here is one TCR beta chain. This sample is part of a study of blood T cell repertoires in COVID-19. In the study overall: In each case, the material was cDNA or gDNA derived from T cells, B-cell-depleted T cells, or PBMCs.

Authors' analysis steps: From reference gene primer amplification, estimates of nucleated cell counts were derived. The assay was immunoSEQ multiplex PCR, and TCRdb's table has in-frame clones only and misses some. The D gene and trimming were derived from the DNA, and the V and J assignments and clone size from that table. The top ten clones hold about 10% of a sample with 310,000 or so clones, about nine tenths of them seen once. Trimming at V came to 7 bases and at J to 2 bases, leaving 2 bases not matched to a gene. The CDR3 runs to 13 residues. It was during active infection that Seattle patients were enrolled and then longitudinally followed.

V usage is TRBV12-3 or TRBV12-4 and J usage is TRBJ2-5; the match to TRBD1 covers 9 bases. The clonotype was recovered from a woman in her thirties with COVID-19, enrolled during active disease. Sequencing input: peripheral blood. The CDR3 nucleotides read TGTGCCAGCAACAGGGGGCCACAAGAGACCCAGTACTTC. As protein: CASNRGPQETQYF.